This TCR beta chain is from a study of identifying expanded T cells in peripheral blood. Sequencing used immunoSEQ multiplex PCR; TCRdb keeps in-frame clones, though not all of them. The sample lists some 90,000 clones; approximately 83% were seen once. Healthy donors had no documented immune events, such as infections, while sampled. Details on this clone: Its target is not known. The same CDR3 arises from other DNA sequences in this sample as well.

V shed 1 base and J 5 bases; nucleotides not matched to a gene: 2. Germline CDR1 reads LNHDA; CDR2 reads SQIVND (reference sequence). CDR3 length: 15 residues. Regarding the study as a whole: Across healthy donors, higher total template counts meant significantly greater roughly two-week count variance. Over about two and four weeks, about 15 and 19 clones changed, versus approximately 1.2 between replicates.

The sample comprised blood. This sequence was found in a person between 18 and 69 years old in good health. V gene TRBV19 combines with J gene TRBJ2-2; TRBD1 aligns across 9 bases. DNA for the CDR3: TGTGCCAGTAGTATAGTAGACAGGGGGACCGGGGAGCTGTTTTTT. Its protein is CASSIVDRGTGELFF.